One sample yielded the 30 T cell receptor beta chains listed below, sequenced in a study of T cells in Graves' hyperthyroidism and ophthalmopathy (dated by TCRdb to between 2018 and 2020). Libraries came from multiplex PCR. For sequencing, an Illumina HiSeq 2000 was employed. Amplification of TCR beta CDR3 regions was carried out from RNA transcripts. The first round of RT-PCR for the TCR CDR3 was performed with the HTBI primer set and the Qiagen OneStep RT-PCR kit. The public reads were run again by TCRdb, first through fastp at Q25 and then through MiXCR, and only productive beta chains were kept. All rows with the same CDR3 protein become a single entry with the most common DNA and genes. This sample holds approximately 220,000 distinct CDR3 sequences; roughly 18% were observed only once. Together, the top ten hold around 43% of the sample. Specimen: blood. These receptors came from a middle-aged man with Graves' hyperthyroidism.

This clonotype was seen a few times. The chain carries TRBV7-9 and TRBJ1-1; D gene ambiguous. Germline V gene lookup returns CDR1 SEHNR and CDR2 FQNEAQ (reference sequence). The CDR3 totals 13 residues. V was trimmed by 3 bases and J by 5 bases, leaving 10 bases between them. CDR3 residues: CASSLATLTEAFF. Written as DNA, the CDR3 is TGTGCCAGCAGCTTGGCCACATTGACTGAAGCTTTCTTT. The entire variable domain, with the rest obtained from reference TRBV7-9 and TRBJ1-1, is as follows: DTGVSQNPRHKITKRGQNVTFRCDPISEHNRLYWYRQTLGQGPEFLTYFQNEAQLEKSRLLSDRFSAERPKGSFSTLEIQRTEQGDSAMYLCASSLATLTEAFFGQGTRLTVV.

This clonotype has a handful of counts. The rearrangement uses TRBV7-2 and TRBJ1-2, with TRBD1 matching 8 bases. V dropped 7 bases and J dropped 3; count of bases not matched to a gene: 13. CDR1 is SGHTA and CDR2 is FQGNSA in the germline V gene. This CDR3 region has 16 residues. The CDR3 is CASTLRGTGFYYGYTF. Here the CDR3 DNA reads TGTGCCAGCACCCTAAGAGGGACAGGTTTTTACTATGGCTACACCTTC.

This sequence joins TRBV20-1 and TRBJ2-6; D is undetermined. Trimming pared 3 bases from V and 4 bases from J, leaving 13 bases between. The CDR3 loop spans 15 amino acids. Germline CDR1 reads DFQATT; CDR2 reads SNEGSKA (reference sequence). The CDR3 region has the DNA TGCAGTGCTAGTCGGATTTCGGCAGGGGCCAACGTCCTGACTTTC. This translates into CSASRISAGANVLTF.

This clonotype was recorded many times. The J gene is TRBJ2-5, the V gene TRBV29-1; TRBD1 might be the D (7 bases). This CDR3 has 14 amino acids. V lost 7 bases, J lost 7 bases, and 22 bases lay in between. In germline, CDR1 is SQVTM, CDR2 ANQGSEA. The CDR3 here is CSARSGGGLRTQYF. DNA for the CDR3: TGCAGCGCCCGCTCAGGGGGAGGCTTGCGGACCCAGTACTTC. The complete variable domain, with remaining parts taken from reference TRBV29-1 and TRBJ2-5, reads SAVISQKPSRDICQRGTSLTIQCQVDSQVTMMFWYRQQPGQSLTLIATANQGSEATYESGFVIDKFPISRPNLTFSTLTVSNMSPEDSSIYLCSARSGGGLRTQYFGPGTRLLVL.

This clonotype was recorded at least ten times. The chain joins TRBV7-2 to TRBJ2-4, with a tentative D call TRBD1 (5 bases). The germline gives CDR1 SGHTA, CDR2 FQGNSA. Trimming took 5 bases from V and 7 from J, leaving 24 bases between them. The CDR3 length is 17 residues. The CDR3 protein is CASSAGHPSLWWNIQYF. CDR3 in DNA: TGTGCCAGCAGCGCAGGACACCCGTCCCTGTGGTGGAACATTCAGTACTTC.

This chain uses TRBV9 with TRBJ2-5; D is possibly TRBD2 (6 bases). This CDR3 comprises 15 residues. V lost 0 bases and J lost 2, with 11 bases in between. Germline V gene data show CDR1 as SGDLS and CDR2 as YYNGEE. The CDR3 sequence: CASSVVGGHQETQYF. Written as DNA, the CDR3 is TGTGCCAGCAGCGTAGTCGGAGGGCATCAAGAGACCCAGTACTTC.

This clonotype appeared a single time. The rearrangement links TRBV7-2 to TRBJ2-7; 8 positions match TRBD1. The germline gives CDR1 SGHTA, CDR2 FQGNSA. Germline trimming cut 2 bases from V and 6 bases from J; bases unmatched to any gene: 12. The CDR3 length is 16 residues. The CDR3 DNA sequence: TGTGCCAGCAGCTTAACAGGGGGGACCCCCCCCTCCGAGCAGTACTTC. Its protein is CASSLTGGTPPSEQYF.

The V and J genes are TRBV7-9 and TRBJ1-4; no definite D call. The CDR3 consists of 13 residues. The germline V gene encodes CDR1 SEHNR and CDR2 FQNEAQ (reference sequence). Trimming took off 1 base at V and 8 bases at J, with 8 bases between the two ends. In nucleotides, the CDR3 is TGTGCCAGCAGCTTAGAGAGTGCCGAAAAACTGTTTTTT. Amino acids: CASSLESAEKLFF.

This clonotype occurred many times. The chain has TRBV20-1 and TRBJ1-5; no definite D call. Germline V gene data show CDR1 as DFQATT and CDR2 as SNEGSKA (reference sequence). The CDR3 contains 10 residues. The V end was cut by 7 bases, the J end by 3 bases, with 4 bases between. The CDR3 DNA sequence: TGCAGTGTTAACAATCAGCCCCAGCATTTT. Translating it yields CSVNNQPQHF.

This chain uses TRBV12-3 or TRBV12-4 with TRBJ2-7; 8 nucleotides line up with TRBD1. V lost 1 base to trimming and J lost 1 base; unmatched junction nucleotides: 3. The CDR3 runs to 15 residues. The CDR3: CASSLERTGSYEQYF. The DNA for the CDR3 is TGTGCCAGCAGTTTAGAGAGGACAGGGTCCTACGAGCAGTACTTC.

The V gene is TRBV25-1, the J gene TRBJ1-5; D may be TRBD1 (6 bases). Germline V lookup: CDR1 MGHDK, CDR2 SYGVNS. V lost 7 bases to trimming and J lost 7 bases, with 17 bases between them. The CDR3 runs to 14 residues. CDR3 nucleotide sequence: TGTGCCAGCATACCCCCAGGGGTCGAACAGCCCCAGCATTTT. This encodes CASIPPGVEQPQHF.

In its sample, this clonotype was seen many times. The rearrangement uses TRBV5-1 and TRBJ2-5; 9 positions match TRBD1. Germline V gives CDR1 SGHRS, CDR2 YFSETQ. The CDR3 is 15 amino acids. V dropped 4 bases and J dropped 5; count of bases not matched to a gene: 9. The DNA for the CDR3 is TGCGCCAGCAGCGATCTACAGGGGGCACGTGAGACCCAGTACTTC. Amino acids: CASSDLQGARETQYF.

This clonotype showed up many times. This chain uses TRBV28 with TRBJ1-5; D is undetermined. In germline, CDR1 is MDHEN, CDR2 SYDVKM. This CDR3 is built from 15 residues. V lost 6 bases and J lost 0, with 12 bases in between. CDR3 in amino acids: CASRRDRDSNQPQHF. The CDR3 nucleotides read TGTGCCAGCAGGCGAGACCGAGATAGCAATCAGCCCCAGCATTTT.

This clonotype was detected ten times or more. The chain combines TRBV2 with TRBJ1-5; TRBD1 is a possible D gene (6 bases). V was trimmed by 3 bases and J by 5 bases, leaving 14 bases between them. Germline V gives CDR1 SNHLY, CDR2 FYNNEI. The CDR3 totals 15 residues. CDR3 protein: CASSERQGLYQPQHF. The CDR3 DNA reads TGTGCCAGCAGTGAGCGCCAGGGGCTCTATCAGCCCCAGCATTTT. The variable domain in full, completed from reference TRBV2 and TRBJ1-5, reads EPEVTQTPSHQVTQMGQEVILRCVPISNHLYFYWYRQILGQKVEFLVSFYNNEISEKSEIFDDQFSVERPDGSNFTLKIRSTKLEDSAMYFCASSERQGLYQPQHFGDGTRLSIL.

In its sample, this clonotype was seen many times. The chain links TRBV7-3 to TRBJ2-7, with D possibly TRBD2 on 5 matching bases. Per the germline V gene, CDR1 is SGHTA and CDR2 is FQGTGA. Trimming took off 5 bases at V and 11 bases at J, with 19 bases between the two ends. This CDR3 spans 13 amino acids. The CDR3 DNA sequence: TGTGCCAGCAGCCCCGGGAAGGTCTCTAAGAAGTACTTC. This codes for CASSPGKVSKKYF.

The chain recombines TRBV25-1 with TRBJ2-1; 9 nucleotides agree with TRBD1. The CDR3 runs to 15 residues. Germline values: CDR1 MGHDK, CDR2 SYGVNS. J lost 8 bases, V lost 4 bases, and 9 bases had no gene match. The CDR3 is CASSGNRGLGDEQFF. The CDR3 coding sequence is TGTGCCAGCAGTGGGAACAGGGGGCTGGGGGATGAGCAGTTCTTC. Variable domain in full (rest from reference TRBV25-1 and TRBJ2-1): EADIYQTPRYLVIGTGKKITLECSQTMGHDKMYWYQQDPGMELHLIHYSYGVNSTEKGDLSSESTVSRIRTEHFPLTLESARPSHTSQYLCASSGNRGLGDEQFFGPGTRLTVL.

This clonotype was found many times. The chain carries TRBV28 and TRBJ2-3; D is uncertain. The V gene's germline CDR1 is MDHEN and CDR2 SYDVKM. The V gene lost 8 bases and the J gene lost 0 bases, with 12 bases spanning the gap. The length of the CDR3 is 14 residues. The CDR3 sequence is CASARQSSTDTQYF. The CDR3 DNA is TGTGCCAGCGCCCGACAATCTAGCACAGATACGCAGTATTTT.

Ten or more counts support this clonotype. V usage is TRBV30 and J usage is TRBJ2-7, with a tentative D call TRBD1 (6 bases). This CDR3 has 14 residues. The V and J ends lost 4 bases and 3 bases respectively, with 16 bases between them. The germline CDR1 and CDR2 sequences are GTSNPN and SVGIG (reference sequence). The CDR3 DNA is TGTGCCTGGAAGGGGCCAGGGGCGCTCTACGAGCAGTACTTC. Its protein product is CAWKGPGALYEQYF.

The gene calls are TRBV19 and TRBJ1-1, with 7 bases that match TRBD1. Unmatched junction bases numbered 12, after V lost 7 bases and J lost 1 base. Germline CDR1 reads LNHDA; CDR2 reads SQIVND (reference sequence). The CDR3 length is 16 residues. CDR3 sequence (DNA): TGTGCCAGTACTGAGGGGGCTCACTGGGCGAACACTGAAGCTTTCTTT. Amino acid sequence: CASTEGAHWANTEAFF. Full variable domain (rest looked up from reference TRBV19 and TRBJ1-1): DGGITQSPKYLFRKEGQNVTLSCEQNLNHDAMYWYRQDPGQGLRLIYYSQIVNDFQKGDIAEGYSVSREKKESFPLTVTSAQKNPTAFYLCASTEGAHWANTEAFFGQGTRLTVV.

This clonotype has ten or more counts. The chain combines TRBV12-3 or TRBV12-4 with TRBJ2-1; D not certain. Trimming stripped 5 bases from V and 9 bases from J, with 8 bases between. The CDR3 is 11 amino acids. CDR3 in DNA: TGTGCCAGCAGTCCGTACGTTGAGCAGTTCTTC. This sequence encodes CASSPYVEQFF.

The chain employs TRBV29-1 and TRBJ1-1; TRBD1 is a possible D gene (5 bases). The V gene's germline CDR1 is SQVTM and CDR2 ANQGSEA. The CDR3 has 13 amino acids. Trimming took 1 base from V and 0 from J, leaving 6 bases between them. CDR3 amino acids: CSVEGGVNTEAFF. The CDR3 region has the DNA TGCAGCGTTGAAGGAGGGGTGAACACTGAAGCTTTCTTT.

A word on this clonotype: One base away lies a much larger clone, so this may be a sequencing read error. The CDR3 here is CSGGLGRGVETQHF. CDR3 nucleotide sequence: TGCAGCGGGGGTCTGGGCAGGGGAGTGGAGACCCAGCACTTC. The rearrangement joins TRBV29-1 to TRBJ2-5, with D possibly being TRBD1 (6 bases). The CDR3 is 14 residues long. Germline CDR1 and CDR2: SQVTM and ANQGSEA.

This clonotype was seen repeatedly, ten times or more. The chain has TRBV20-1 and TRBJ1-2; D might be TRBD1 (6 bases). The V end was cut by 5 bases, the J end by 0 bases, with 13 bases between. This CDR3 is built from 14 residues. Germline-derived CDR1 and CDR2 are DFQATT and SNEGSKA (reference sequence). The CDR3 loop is CSARRDTSNYGYTF. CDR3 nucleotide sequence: TGCAGTGCTCGCCGGGACACTTCTAACTATGGCTACACCTTC.

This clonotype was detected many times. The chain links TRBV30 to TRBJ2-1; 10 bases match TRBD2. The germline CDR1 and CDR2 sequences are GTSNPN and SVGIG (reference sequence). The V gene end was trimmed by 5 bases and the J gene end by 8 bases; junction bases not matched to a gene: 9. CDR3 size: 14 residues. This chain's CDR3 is CAWQAGGRLDEQFF. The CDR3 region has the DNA TGTGCCTGGCAAGCGGGGGGGCGCTTAGATGAGCAGTTCTTC.

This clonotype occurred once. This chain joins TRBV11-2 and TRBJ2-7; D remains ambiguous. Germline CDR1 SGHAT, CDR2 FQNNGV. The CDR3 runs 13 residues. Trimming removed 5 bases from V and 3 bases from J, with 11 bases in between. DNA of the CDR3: TGTGCCAGCAGCCGCGACCCCTACTACGAGCAGTACTTC. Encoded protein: CASSRDPYYEQYF.

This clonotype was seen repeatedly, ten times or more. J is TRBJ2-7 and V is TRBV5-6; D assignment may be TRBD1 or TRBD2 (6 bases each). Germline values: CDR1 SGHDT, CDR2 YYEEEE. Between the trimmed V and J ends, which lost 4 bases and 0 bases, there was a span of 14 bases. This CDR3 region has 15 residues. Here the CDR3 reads CASSLGGSDSYEQYF. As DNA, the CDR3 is TGTGCCAGCAGCCTGGGGGGCAGTGACTCCTACGAGCAGTACTTC.

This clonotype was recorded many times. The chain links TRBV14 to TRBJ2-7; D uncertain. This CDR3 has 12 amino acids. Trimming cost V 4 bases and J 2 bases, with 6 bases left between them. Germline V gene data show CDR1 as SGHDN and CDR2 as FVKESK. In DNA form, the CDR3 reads TGTGCCAGCAGCCCCTCCACCTACGAGCAGTACTTC. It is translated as CASSPSTYEQYF.

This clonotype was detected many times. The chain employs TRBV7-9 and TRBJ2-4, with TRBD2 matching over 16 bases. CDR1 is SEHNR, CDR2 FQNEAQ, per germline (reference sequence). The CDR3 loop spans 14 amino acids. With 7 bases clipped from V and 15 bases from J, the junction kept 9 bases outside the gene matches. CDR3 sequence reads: CASTKGLAGGQRYF. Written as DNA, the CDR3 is TGTGCCAGCACCAAGGGACTAGCGGGGGGGCAACGGTACTTC.

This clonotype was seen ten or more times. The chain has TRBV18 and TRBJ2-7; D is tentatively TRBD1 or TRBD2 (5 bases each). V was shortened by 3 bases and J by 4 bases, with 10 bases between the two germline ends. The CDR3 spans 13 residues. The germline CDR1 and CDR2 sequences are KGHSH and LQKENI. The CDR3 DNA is TGTGCCAGCTCACCTTTCGAGGGGTACGAGCAGTACTTC. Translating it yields CASSPFEGYEQYF. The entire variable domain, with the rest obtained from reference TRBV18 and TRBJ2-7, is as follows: NAGVMQNPRHLVRRRGQEARLRCSPMKGHSHVYWYRQLPEEGLKFMVYLQKENIIDESGMPKERFSAEFPKEGPSILRIQQVVRGDSAAYFCASSPFEGYEQYFGPGTRLTVT.

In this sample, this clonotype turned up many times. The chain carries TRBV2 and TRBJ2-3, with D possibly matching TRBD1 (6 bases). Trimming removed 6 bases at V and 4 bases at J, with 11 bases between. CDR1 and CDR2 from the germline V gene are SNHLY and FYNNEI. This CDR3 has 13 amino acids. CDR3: CASRGHGPDTQYF. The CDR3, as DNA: TGTGCCAGCAGGGGACACGGCCCAGATACGCAGTATTTT.